The 27 T cell receptor beta chains in this list originate from one sample, sequenced in a study of a mutant IDH1 vaccine in newly diagnosed glioma. Specified time point: baseline, week 1 (first vaccination visit). The treatment here: pre-vaccination baseline after standard-of-care therapy. Method: immunoSEQ multiplex PCR; TCRdb's copy keeps in-frame clones and lacks some. The sample has around 18,000 clones; roughly 96% are singletons. Sequencing was performed on peripheral blood mononuclear cells (PBMCs), taken from a glioma patient treated with radiotherapy, temozolomide or both. These receptors were taken from a woman under 30 with glioma. Some clones in this sample may be carry-over from other donors' samples.

The V and J genes are TRBV27 and TRBJ1-6; tentative D call: TRBD1 (6 bases). CDR1 and CDR2 from the germline V gene are MNHEY and SMNVEV (reference sequence). V lost 6 bases and J lost 5, with 8 bases in between. This CDR3 is 13 amino acids long. The CDR3 protein is CASRGANNSPLHF. The CDR3 DNA is TGTGCCAGCAGGGGGGCCAATAATTCACCCCTCCACTTT.

The genes are TRBV15 and TRBJ2-4, with D perhaps matching TRBD1 (6 bases). Germline loops: CDR1 LNHNV, CDR2 YYDKDF (reference sequence). The CDR3 is made up of 14 amino acids. Trimming took off 0 bases at V and 10 bases at J, with 13 bases between the two ends. In DNA form, the CDR3 reads TGTGCCACCAGCAGAGAACAGGGAATTGGGATTCAGTACTTC. Its protein product is CATSREQGIGIQYF.

This clone showed up just once. The chain uses TRBV19 and TRBJ1-2; D gene ambiguous. V lost 8 bases to trimming and J lost 7 bases, with 14 bases between them. Germline V lookup: CDR1 LNHDA, CDR2 SQIVND (reference sequence). The length of the CDR3 is 12 residues. CDR3 protein: CASLMGGSGYTF. CDR3 bases: TGTGCCAGTTTAATGGGAGGTAGTGGCTACACCTTC.

The CDR3 DNA reads as TGTGCCAGCAGCCGGACAGGAACTAATGAAAAACTGTTTTTT. Translated: CASSRTGTNEKLFF. The chain has TRBV7-9 and TRBJ1-4; 7 bases are shared with TRBD1. This CDR3 is 14 amino acids long. The germline V gene encodes CDR1 SEHNR and CDR2 FQNEAQ (reference sequence). Trimming removed 5 bases from V and 1 base from J; junction bases left unmatched: 1.

V is TRBV28 and J is TRBJ2-7; maybe TRBD2 (7 bases). From germline, CDR1 is MDHEN and CDR2 SYDVKM. The CDR3 contains 13 residues. Trimming shortened V by 7 bases and J by 1 base, and 11 bases separated the two germline ends. CDR3: CASTRGGSYEQYF. The CDR3 coding sequence is TGTGCCAGCACCAGGGGAGGGTCCTACGAGCAGTACTTC.

CDR3 bases: TGTGCCAGCAGCAGGGATGTCAACGGGGAGCTGTTTTTT. As protein: CASSRDVNGELFF. V gene TRBV2 combines with J gene TRBJ2-2, with a tentative D call TRBD1 (5 bases). V dropped 6 bases and J dropped 7 bases, with 12 bases sitting between them. Germline loops: CDR1 SNHLY, CDR2 FYNNEI. The CDR3 length is 13 residues.

The V gene is TRBV11-2, the J gene TRBJ2-2; D is perhaps TRBD1 (6 bases). Germline V gene sequence: CDR1 SGHAT, CDR2 FQNNGV. This CDR3 region has 16 residues. Deletions cut 1 base from V and 4 bases from J, with 13 bases between. This chain's CDR3 is CASSLGSGVGTGELFF. The CDR3 DNA reads as TGTGCCAGCAGCTTAGGGTCAGGGGTAGGCACCGGGGAGCTGTTTTTT.

The chain carries TRBV7-9 and TRBJ1-1, with TRBD1 matching over 9 bases. The length of the CDR3 is 15 residues. The V segment lost 4 bases and the J segment 1 base; nucleotides outside the gene matches: 4. Germline values: CDR1 SEHNR, CDR2 FQNEAQ (reference sequence). CDR3 in DNA: TGTGCCAGCAGCTCCCGGACAGGGGCGAACACTGAAGCTTTCTTT. Its translation is CASSSRTGANTEAFF.

The V call is TRBV5-8, the J call TRBJ2-3, with 11 bases lining up with TRBD2. The germline V gene has CDR1 SGHTS and CDR2 YDEGEE. Trimming at V came to 7 bases and at J to 3 bases, leaving 7 bases not matched to a gene. This CDR3 spans 15 amino acids. CDR3 nucleotide sequence: TGTGCCAGCGCCCCGGGACTAGCGGAAACAGATACGCAGTATTTT. It specifies CASAPGLAETDTQYF.

The table lists this clone with a count of one. The chain carries TRBV6-1 and TRBJ1-1; tentative D call: TRBD1 (6 bases). In germline, CDR1 is MNHNS, CDR2 SASEGT. This CDR3 is built from 12 residues. Trimming took off 8 bases at V and 3 bases at J, with 10 bases between the two ends. The CDR3 reads CASGQLYTEAFF. The DNA of the CDR3 is TGTGCCAGCGGACAGCTATACACTGAAGCTTTCTTT.

This chain uses TRBV7-2 with TRBJ1-2; possibly TRBD1 for D (5 bases). Trimming removed 3 bases from V and 6 bases from J, with 17 bases in between. The germline V gene encodes CDR1 SGHTA and CDR2 FQGNSA. The CDR3 loop spans 15 amino acids. Here the CDR3 reads CASSLSSLRGNGYTF. The CDR3 region has the DNA TGTGCCAGCAGCTTGTCCAGCCTTAGGGGTAATGGCTACACCTTC.

This clone was detected a few times. This chain joins TRBV14 and TRBJ1-6; possible D gene TRBD1, 5 bases. The CDR3 is 16 amino acids. Germline lookup yields CDR1 SGHDN and CDR2 FVKESK. The ends were cut back, 0 bases at V and 9 bases at J, with 15 bases in the middle. The CDR3 is CASSQEGGVRSSPLHF. The CDR3 coding sequence is TGTGCCAGCAGCCAAGAGGGGGGGGTTAGGAGTTCACCCCTCCACTTT.

This clone was picked up one time. The chain carries TRBV5-6 and TRBJ2-3; 11 nucleotides match TRBD2. V lost 0 bases and J lost 0; bases outside the gene matches: 3. The CDR3 contains 17 residues. Germline lookup yields CDR1 SGHDT and CDR2 YYEEEE. The CDR3, as DNA: TGTGCCAGCAGCTTGGGGCTAGCGGGAGGTAGCACAGATACGCAGTATTTT. Its protein is CASSLGLAGGSTDTQYF.

This rearrangement joins TRBV5-1 to TRBJ2-3; 7 nucleotides match TRBD2. The CDR3 covers 15 residues. J gave up 5 bases and V 5 bases, and 11 bases lay outside the gene matches. Germline CDR1 SGHRS, CDR2 YFSETQ. The CDR3 nucleotides are TGCGCCAGCAGTATAGATTGGGGGGGGAGAGATACGCAGTATTTT. This codes for CASSIDWGGRDTQYF. Drawing the rest from reference TRBV5-1 and TRBJ2-3, the complete variable domain is KAGVTQTPRYLIKTRGQQVTLSCSPISGHRSVSWYQQTPGQGLQFLFEYFSETQRNKGNFPGRFSGRQFSNSRSEMNVSTLELGDSALYLCASSIDWGGRDTQYFGPGTRLTVL.

This clone was found a few times. This chain links TRBV10-3 with TRBJ2-1; D gene ambiguous. The CDR3 length is 17 residues. The V end was cut by 0 bases, the J end by 1 base, with 13 bases between. Germline V gives CDR1 ENHRY, CDR2 SYGVKD. The CDR3 sequence: CAISESTKNLSYNEQFF. In nucleotides, the CDR3 is TGTGCCATCAGTGAGTCCACAAAGAATCTGTCCTACAATGAGCAGTTCTTC.

This CDR3 reads CASSPDRHEQYF. Written as DNA, the CDR3 is TGTGCCAGCAGTCCGGACAGGCACGAGCAGTACTTC. The J gene is TRBJ2-7, the V gene TRBV6-6; 7 positions match TRBD1. The CDR3 extends over 12 amino acids. Trimming took 5 bases from V and 5 from J; bases not matched to a gene: 3. Germline V CDR1 and CDR2: MNHNY, SVGAGI (reference sequence).

The chain couples TRBV5-1 to TRBJ2-1, with 10 bases lining up with TRBD1. CDR3 length: 15 amino acids. With V trimmed by 3 bases and J by 6 bases, 6 bases remained unmatched. Germline loops: CDR1 SGHRS, CDR2 YFSETQ. CDR3 sequence (DNA): TGCGCCAGCAGCTCCAGGACAGGGGGGCCCAATGAGCAGTTCTTC. Translated, it gives CASSSRTGGPNEQFF.

This clone was recorded a few times. The chain is built from TRBV25-1 and TRBJ2-7; the D gene is possibly TRBD2 (7 bases). Trimming pared 6 bases from V and 2 bases from J, leaving 14 bases between. Germline CDR1 MGHDK, CDR2 SYGVNS. This CDR3 has 14 residues. The CDR3 spells CASSDEGGAYEQYF. In nucleotides, the CDR3 is TGTGCCAGCAGCGACGAGGGGGGGGCCTACGAGCAGTACTTC.

The gene calls are TRBV6-5 and TRBJ1-2; 7 bases align to TRBD1. The germline gives CDR1 MNHEY, CDR2 SVGAGI. The V and J ends lost 2 bases and 4 bases, in that order; junction bases with no gene match: 7. The CDR3 extends over 15 amino acids. CDR3 protein: CASSYPGQGVYGYTF. The CDR3 nucleotides read TGTGCCAGCAGTTACCCTGGGCAGGGGGTCTATGGCTACACCTTC.

This chain links TRBV7-6 with TRBJ2-1, with D possibly TRBD1 on 8 matching bases. The CDR3 has 15 residues. V was cut by 5 bases and J by 7 bases, with 18 bases left in between. Looked up from germline, CDR1 is SGHVS and CDR2 is FNYEAQ. CDR3 amino acids: CASSQGAGVGNEQFF. CDR3 DNA: TGTGCCAGCAGCCAGGGGGCGGGAGTGGGAAATGAGCAGTTCTTC.

The chain carries TRBV6-1 and TRBJ2-5, with a tentative D call TRBD1 (5 bases). The CDR3 consists of 14 residues. Germline values: CDR1 MNHNS, CDR2 SASEGT. V gave up 1 base and J gave up 6 bases, with 12 bases separating them. CDR3: CASSEDRSSKTQYF. CDR3 nucleotide sequence: TGTGCCAGCAGTGAAGACAGGAGCTCCAAGACCCAGTACTTC.

The chain employs TRBV14 and TRBJ1-5, with 9 bases fitting TRBD1. This CDR3 comprises 17 residues. CDR1 and CDR2 (germline): SGHDN, FVKESK. The junction had 8 bases not matched to a gene; V was cut back by 4 bases and J by 1 base. Here the CDR3 DNA reads TGTGCCAGCAGCCTTTGGGACAGGGTTGGGAGCAATCAGCCCCAGCATTTT. This codes for CASSLWDRVGSNQPQHF.

V and J are TRBV5-1 and TRBJ1-1; D possibly corresponds to TRBD1 (6 bases). Germline CDR1 is SGHRS and CDR2 is YFSETQ. The CDR3 covers 16 residues. The V gene lost 3 bases and the J gene lost 2 bases, with 17 bases spanning the gap. CDR3 coding DNA: TGCGCCAGCAGCTCAACTCGACAGGCGCTAAACACTGAAGCTTTCTTT. It encodes CASSSTRQALNTEAFF. The full variable domain, rest sourced from reference TRBV5-1 and TRBJ1-1, is KAGVTQTPRYLIKTRGQQVTLSCSPISGHRSVSWYQQTPGQGLQFLFEYFSETQRNKGNFPGRFSGRQFSNSRSEMNVSTLELGDSALYLCASSSTRQALNTEAFFGQGTRLTVV.

The chain uses TRBV11-2 and TRBJ2-7, with D possibly TRBD2 on 6 matching bases. The CDR3 runs 13 residues. Deletions cut 1 base from V and 2 bases from J, with 6 bases between. Germline values: CDR1 SGHAT, CDR2 FQNNGV. CDR3 protein: CASSLGTTYEQYF. The CDR3 bases are TGTGCCAGCAGCTTAGGGACTACCTACGAGCAGTACTTC.

The rearrangement links TRBV7-8 to TRBJ1-1, with D unclear. The germline V gene encodes CDR1 SGHVS and CDR2 FQNEAQ. The germline V and J ends were trimmed by 1 base and 2 bases, with 11 bases remaining between them. The CDR3 totals 15 residues. In DNA, the CDR3 is TGTGCCAGCAGCTTAGATCGTCAGAGAAACACTGAAGCTTTCTTT. Protein: CASSLDRQRNTEAFF.

The CDR3 region is CASSLPGAYSGANVLTF. CDR3 bases: TGTGCCAGCAGCTTGCCAGGGGCTTACTCTGGGGCCAACGTCCTGACTTTC. This rearrangement joins TRBV5-5 to TRBJ2-6; TRBD1 might be the D (6 bases). The V end lost 1 base, the J end lost 0 bases, and 11 bases lay between the germline ends. Germline V gene data show CDR1 as SGHKS and CDR2 as YYEKEE (reference sequence). This CDR3 has 17 residues. The whole variable domain, filled in from reference TRBV5-5 and TRBJ2-6, reads DAGVTQSPTHLIKTRGQQVTLRCSPISGHKSVSWYQQVLGQGPQFIFQYYEKEERGRGNFPDRFSARQFPNYSSELNVNALLLGDSALYLCASSLPGAYSGANVLTFGAGSRLTVL.

The gene calls are TRBV11-2 and TRBJ2-7, with D perhaps being TRBD1 or TRBD2 (5 bases each). Germline V gene sequence: CDR1 SGHAT, CDR2 FQNNGV. The CDR3 totals 16 residues. V gave up 5 bases and J gave up 1 base, with 18 bases separating them. The CDR3 DNA sequence: TGTGCCAGCAGCACCAACACCGGGGCAGGGTCCTACGAGCAGTACTTC. Its translation: CASSTNTGAGSYEQYF.